These T cell receptor beta chains were read from a single sample in a study of cytomegalovirus exposure and HLA in healthy donors. Clones were sequenced by immunoSEQ multiplex PCR, and TCRdb holds only the in-frame ones, with some missing. Of about 200,000 clones listed, 65% to 90% are singletons. The specimen sequenced was PBMCs. The receptor source for this set is a woman aged 25 to 39 in good health and CMV-seropositive. Each CDR3 is given with its conserved first and last residue. The D gene is left open where the match is weak. Expanded clones are given a class, and other clones once, few, many or no size at all.

>TRBD1|TRBJ1-1|TRBV4-1|.
CASSYDRALTEAFF
TGCGCCAGCAGCTACGACAGGGCTTTAACTGAAGCTTTCTTT
>.|TRBJ1-2|TRBV30|.
CAWSVGLNYGYTF
TGTGCCTGGAGTGTCGGGTTAAACTATGGCTACACCTTC
>TRBD2|TRBJ2-7|TRBV28|.
CASSLGRGSYEQYF
TGTGCCAGCAGTTTGGGGCGGGGGTCCTACGAGCAGTACTTC
>.|TRBJ2-3|TRBV27|.
CASSSIPSGRNTDTQYF
TGTGCCAGCAGTTCAATCCCAAGCGGGCGTAATACAGATACGCAGTATTTT
>.|TRBJ1-1|TRBV6-6|.
CASGAGQREAFF
TGTGCCAGCGGGGCAGGCCAACGAGAAGCTTTCTTT
>.|TRBJ2-7|TRBV6-5|.
CASTPRTALYEQYF
TGTGCCAGCACACCCAGGACAGCGCTCTACGAGCAGTACTTC
>TRBD1|TRBJ2-4|TRBV7-2|.
CASSRQGAVAKNIQYF
TGTGCCAGCAGCCGACAGGGGGCTGTAGCCAAAAACATTCAGTACTTC
>TRBD1|TRBJ2-1|TRBV27|once
CASAGTGYHNEQFF
TGTGCCAGCGCCGGGACAGGGTATCACAATGAGCAGTTCTTC
>.|TRBJ2-6|TRBV7-6|.
CASSLTQSSGANVLTF
TGTGCCAGCAGCTTAACTCAAAGCTCTGGGGCCAACGTCCTGACTTTC
>TRBD1|TRBJ1-3|TRBV15|.
CATTGTVSGNTIYF
TGTGCCACCACAGGGACAGTCTCTGGAAACACCATATATTTT
>TRBD2|TRBJ2-1|TRBV5-1|once
CASSLTSGSSYNEQFF
TGCGCCAGCAGCTTAACTAGCGGAAGCTCCTACAATGAGCAGTTCTTC
>.|TRBJ1-5|TRBV28|.
CASSFGVNQPQHF
TGTGCCAGCAGTTTCGGGGTTAATCAGCCCCAGCATTTT
>.|TRBJ1-2|TRBV28|.
CASRPGVNYGYTF
TGTGCCAGCAGACCCGGTGTTAACTATGGCTACACCTTC
>TRBD1|TRBJ2-5|TRBV6-5|once
CASSPMTGRETQYF
TGTGCCAGCAGTCCTATGACAGGGCGAGAGACCCAGTACTTC
>.|TRBJ1-1|TRBV6-5|.
CASSYSNGEAFF
TGTGCCAGCAGTTACTCGAACGGTGAAGCTTTCTTT
>.|TRBJ2-1|TRBV28|.
CASSLDRYNEQFF
TGTGCCAGCAGTTTAGACAGGTACAATGAGCAGTTCTTC
>.|TRBJ2-5|TRBV2|.
CASSERVETQYF
TGTGCCAGCAGTGAACGGGTTGAGACCCAGTACTTC
>.|TRBJ1-1|TRBV6-5|.
CASSWAERNTEAFF
TGTGCCAGCAGTTGGGCAGAAAGGAACACTGAAGCTTTCTTT
>TRBD2|TRBJ2-1|TRBV2|.
CASSELRLAGHEQFF
TGTGCCAGCAGTGAATTGAGGCTAGCGGGGCATGAGCAGTTCTTC
>TRBD1|TRBJ1-4|TRBV4-2|.
CASSQEDVRTGGEKLFF
TGTGCCAGCAGCCAGGAAGATGTTAGGACAGGGGGTGAAAAACTGTTTTTT
>.|TRBJ1-1|TRBV14|.
CASSSQSEAFF
TGTGCCAGCAGCTCACAGTCTGAAGCTTTCTTT
>.|TRBJ2-7|TRBV6-6|.
CASRSREGVHEQYF
TGTGCCAGCAGGTCTCGAGAGGGAGTACACGAGCAGTACTTC
>.|TRBJ2-7|TRBV5-1|.
CASSESGLVYEQYF
TGCGCCAGCAGCGAGTCGGGACTTGTCTACGAGCAGTACTTC
>TRBD1|TRBJ2-2|TRBV27|.
CASRNRGLGGQGSAGELFF
TGTGCCAGCCGAAATCGAGGCTTAGGCGGACAGGGTTCCGCCGGGGAGCTGTTTTTT
>.|TRBJ1-5|TRBV7-2|once
CASSFTGSREVSQPQHF
TGTGCCAGCAGCTTCACCGGCAGCAGGGAAGTATCTCAGCCCCAGCATTTT
>TRBD2|TRBJ2-5|TRBV25-1|.
CASSEYSGRAGMGETQYF
TGTGCCAGCAGTGAATACAGCGGGAGGGCCGGAATGGGAGAGACCCAGTACTTC
>TRBD1|TRBJ2-3|TRBV5-1|.
CASSFTGGGGTDTQYF
TGCGCCAGCAGTTTTACAGGGGGCGGGGGCACAGATACGCAGTATTTT
>.|TRBJ2-7|TRBV5-1|.
CASSVGRNYEQYF
TGCGCCAGCAGCGTCGGCAGGAACTACGAGCAGTACTTC
>.|TRBJ2-5|TRBV29-1|.
CSATPGGQETQYF
TGCAGCGCTACCCCCGGAGGCCAAGAGACCCAGTACTTC
>TRBD1|TRBJ2-2|TRBV28|.
CASSLSQGAVELFF
TGTGCCAGCAGTTTAAGCCAGGGGGCCGTCGAGCTGTTTTTT
>.|TRBJ2-1|TRBV7-8|.
CASGLSGEQFF
TGTGCCAGCGGGTTGAGCGGTGAGCAGTTCTTC
>.|TRBJ1-5|TRBV28|.
CASTLGGVLGNQPQHF
TGTGCCAGCACCTTGGGCGGGGTTTTAGGCAATCAGCCCCAGCATTTT
>.|TRBJ1-2|TRBV2|.
CASRVGLGGYTF
TGTGCCAGCAGGGTTGGACTGGGTGGCTACACCTTC
>.|TRBJ1-3|TRBV2|.
CASSANSGNTIYF
TGTGCCAGCAGTGCAAACTCTGGAAACACCATATATTTT
>.|TRBJ1-2|TRBV18|few
CASSPSYGYTF
TGTGCCAGCTCACCCAGCTATGGCTACACCTTC
>TRBD2|TRBJ2-7|TRBV10-3|.
CAISRKGTSGIPSYEQYF
TGTGCCATCAGTAGGAAAGGGACTAGCGGGATTCCCTCCTACGAGCAGTACTTC
>TRBD2|TRBJ2-1|TRBV27|.
CASSPRLAGGVFGTEQFF
TGTGCCAGCAGTCCCCGACTAGCGGGAGGGGTTTTTGGGACTGAGCAGTTCTTC
>.|TRBJ1-2|TRBV10-3|once
CAISEPDRPKGYTF
TGTGCCATCAGTGAGCCCGACAGGCCCAAGGGCTACACCTTC
>.|TRBJ2-5|TRBV1|.
CTSSQGDRLSKETQYF
TGCACCAGCAGCCAAGGGGACAGACTAAGCAAAGAGACCCAGTACTTC
>TRBD1|TRBJ1-2|TRBV6-1|.
CASSAQGDAYGYTF
TGTGCCAGCAGTGCGCAGGGGGATGCATATGGCTACACCTTC
>.|TRBJ2-7|TRBV5-6|once
CASSSIYGEWRNEQYF
TGTGCCAGCAGTTCAATTTACGGGGAGTGGAGGAACGAGCAGTACTTC
>.|TRBJ1-2|TRBV9|.
CASSPRDRSNYGYTF
TGTGCCAGCAGCCCGCGTGACAGATCTAACTATGGCTACACCTTC
>TRBD1|TRBJ2-7|TRBV13|.
CASSGRAGGYEQYF
TGTGCCAGCAGCGGTCGAGCAGGGGGATACGAGCAGTACTTC
>.|TRBJ2-7|TRBV20-1|.
CSARSSYEQYF
TGCAGTGCTAGGAGCTCCTACGAGCAGTACTTC
>TRBD2|TRBJ2-3|TRBV6-1|.
CASSRLAGTTDTQYF
TGTGCCAGCAGTAGATTAGCGGGAACAACAGATACGCAGTATTTT
>.|TRBJ2-3|TRBV15|.
CATSRDRGTQYF
TGTGCCACCAGCAGAGATAGGGGGACGCAGTATTTT
>TRBD1|TRBJ1-2|TRBV10-3|.
CAIRDRGISSYGYTF
TGTGCCATCAGGGACAGGGGGATATCGAGCTATGGCTACACCTTC
>TRBD1|TRBJ1-5|TRBV6-6|.
CASSRGTANQPQHF
TGTGCCAGCAGTAGGGGGACAGCAAATCAGCCCCAGCATTTT